The 29 T cell receptor beta chains presented below share a single source sample, sequenced in a study of shared clonotypes between healthy human individuals. Using immunoSEQ multiplex PCR, the repertoire was profiled, and TCRdb retains in-frame clones only, with some absent. The sample yields roughly 1 million clones, around 74% seen once. Source material: memory CD4+ T cells sorted from blood. Subset defined: CD45RA-negative fraction. These TCRs come from a man between 18 and 29 years old in good health.

This clone was seen a handful of times. The chain is built from TRBV6-1 and TRBJ1-5, with TRBD1 matching over 7 bases. Germline V gene sequence: CDR1 MNHNS, CDR2 SASEGT. V shed 0 bases and J 4 bases; nucleotides not matched to a gene: 3. There are 15 residues in the CDR3. The CDR3 DNA sequence: TGTGCCAGCAGTGAAGCCGGGACAGTGAATCAGCCCCAGCATTTT. Translating it yields CASSEAGTVNQPQHF.

In the case of this clone: Since a much larger clone is just one base distant, this may be a read error. No DNA is shown, since the ends of the CDR3 on it are uncertain; the CDR3 is the one TCRdb lists. This same CDR3 is encoded by further DNA sequences in the sample. The J gene is TRBJ2-7, the V gene TRBV7-9; the table's TRBD2 call for D was not verified on the DNA. Germline CDR1 is SEHNR and CDR2 is FQNEAQ (reference sequence). The CDR3 is 16 residues long, counting both termini. The CDR3 sequence is CASSLGVGAGAREQYF.

This clone showed up just once. It may be a read error: a sequence one base away is much more abundant. The CDR3: CASSGLAGYTDTQYF. CDR3 DNA: TGTGCCAGCAGTGGACTAGCGGGGTACACAGATACGCAGTATTTT. The rearrangement joins TRBV2 to TRBJ2-3; 11 bases fit TRBD2. V was clipped by 4 bases and J by 2 bases; unmatched bases: 2. The CDR3 consists of 15 residues. The germline gives CDR1 SNHLY, CDR2 FYNNEI.

This chain joins TRBV6-5 and TRBJ2-6; possible D gene TRBD2, 5 bases. Germline V gene data show CDR1 as MNHEY and CDR2 as SVGAGI. The CDR3 contains 15 residues. The V end lost 6 bases, the J end lost 2 bases, and 11 bases lay between the germline ends. CDR3 region: CASSHPGTGANVLTF. CDR3 bases: TGTGCCAGCAGCCACCCCGGGACTGGGGCCAACGTCCTGACTTTC.

The V and J genes are TRBV5-6 and TRBJ1-2; D unresolved. V dropped 5 bases and J dropped 0 bases, with 8 bases sitting between them. This CDR3 region has 13 residues. Germline V gene data show CDR1 as SGHDT and CDR2 as YYEEEE. CDR3 DNA: TGTGCCAGCAGAGGAGGCACTAACTATGGCTACACCTTC. Translating gives CASRGGTNYGYTF.

This chain links TRBV29-1 with TRBJ2-7, with unresolved D. The CDR3 consists of 12 residues. The germline V gene encodes CDR1 SQVTM and CDR2 ANQGSEA. V was cut by 4 bases and J by 2 bases, with 9 bases left in between. CDR3: CSVGGAAYEQYF. The CDR3 DNA is TGCAGCGTTGGCGGCGCCGCCTACGAGCAGTACTTC.

The rearrangement joins TRBV18 to TRBJ1-1; 10 positions agree with TRBD1. V trimming: 5 bases; J trimming: 6 bases; junction bases outside the gene matches: 3. The germline V gene has CDR1 KGHSH and CDR2 LQKENI. CDR3 length: 13 residues. The CDR3 DNA is TGTGCCAGCTCAACGGACAGGGGGTCTGAAGCTTTCTTT. This encodes CASSTDRGSEAFF.

This chain links TRBV29-1 with TRBJ1-2; D gene ambiguous. V dropped 4 bases and J dropped 5 bases, with 8 bases sitting between them. This CDR3 is built from 11 residues. Germline loops: CDR1 SQVTM, CDR2 ANQGSEA. For the CDR3, the DNA is TGCAGCGTTGCATTGGGGTATGGCTACACCTTC. Translating it yields CSVALGYGYTF.

The chain joins TRBV19 to TRBJ2-7, with 10 bases matching TRBD2. V lost 8 bases to trimming and J lost 7 bases; unmatched junction nucleotides: 5. CDR3 size: 12 residues. Per the germline V gene, CDR1 is LNHDA and CDR2 is SQIVND (reference sequence). CDR3 coding DNA: TGTGCCAGTGGGGGACTAGCGCGAGAGCAGTACTTC. Protein product: CASGGLAREQYF. The whole variable domain, remainder taken from reference TRBV19 and TRBJ2-7, is DGGITQSPKYLFRKEGQNVTLSCEQNLNHDAMYWYRQDPGQGLRLIYYSQIVNDFQKGDIAEGYSVSREKKESFPLTVTSAQKNPTAFYLCASGGLAREQYFGPGTRLTVT.

The genes are TRBV11-2 and TRBJ1-2; no clear D. Germline-derived CDR1 and CDR2 are SGHAT and FQNNGV. The CDR3 is 14 amino acids. V lost 0 bases to trimming and J lost 5 bases, with 10 bases between them. CDR3 sequence reads: CASSLDRSAYGYTF. The CDR3, as DNA: TGTGCCAGCAGCTTAGACAGGTCCGCGTATGGCTACACCTTC.

The rearrangement joins TRBV7-9 to TRBJ2-2; 8 bases line up with TRBD2. Germline trimming cut 3 bases from V and 0 bases from J; bases unmatched to any gene: 3. The length of the CDR3 is 16 residues. Germline CDR1 is SEHNR and CDR2 is FQNEAQ (reference sequence). In DNA, the CDR3 is TGTGCCAGCAGCTTCCCCGGGAGGGCGAACACCGGGGAGCTGTTTTTT. Amino acids: CASSFPGRANTGELFF.

CDR3 residues: CASSLRWKETQYF. The CDR3 DNA reads TGTGCCAGCAGCTTGAGATGGAAAGAGACCCAGTACTTC. The rearrangement joins TRBV5-5 to TRBJ2-5; D is uncertain. Trimming cost V 1 base and J 3 bases, with 7 bases left between them. This CDR3 is 13 amino acids long. CDR1 is SGHKS and CDR2 is YYEKEE in the germline V gene (reference sequence).

This clone was recorded once. The chain couples TRBV18 to TRBJ2-1; D call uncertain. There are 16 residues in the CDR3. The V end was cut by 0 bases, the J end by 0 bases, with 9 bases between. In germline, CDR1 is KGHSH, CDR2 LQKENI. CDR3 coding DNA: TGTGCCAGCTCACCACCGGCAGGAACCTCCTACAATGAGCAGTTCTTC. Translated: CASSPPAGTSYNEQFF.

The chain is built from TRBV28 and TRBJ2-2, with 13 positions matching TRBD2. Germline V CDR1 and CDR2: MDHEN, SYDVKM. Trimming removed 8 bases from V and 1 base from J; junction bases left unmatched: 10. The CDR3 loop spans 18 amino acids. CDR3 DNA sequence: TGTGCCAGCGGGGATCCGGGACTAGCGGGGAAGAACACCGGGGAGCTGTTTTTT. Amino acid sequence: CASGDPGLAGKNTGELFF.

The chain has TRBV30 and TRBJ2-7; 9 bases map to TRBD1. Germline CDR1 and CDR2: GTSNPN and SVGIG (reference sequence). The ends lost 1 base at V and 6 bases at J; junction bases unmatched: 7. This CDR3 comprises 14 residues. The CDR3 sequence: CAWSGLDRGFEQYF. The CDR3 region has the DNA TGTGCCTGGAGTGGACTAGACAGGGGGTTCGAGCAGTACTTC.

In DNA, the CDR3 is TGCGCCAGCAGCCAAGAACGGGCGTCCTACAATGAGCAGTTCTTC. It is translated as CASSQERASYNEQFF. V and J are TRBV4-3 and TRBJ2-1; the D is unclear. This CDR3 contains 15 residues. Between the trimmed V and J ends, which lost 0 bases and 1 base, there was a span of 7 bases. Germline loops: CDR1 LGHNA, CDR2 YSLEER.

This clone was found once. V gene TRBV19 combines with J gene TRBJ1-4, with a tentative D call TRBD1 (6 bases). The CDR3 consists of 13 residues. Germline values: CDR1 LNHDA, CDR2 SQIVND (reference sequence). Trimming took off 9 bases at V and 5 bases at J, with 13 bases between the two ends. The CDR3 sequence: CASSRDINEKLFF. DNA for the CDR3: TGTGCCAGCTCCCGGGACATAAATGAAAAACTGTTTTTT.

This chain uses TRBV2 with TRBJ2-1, with D perhaps being TRBD1 or TRBD2 (5 bases each). Trimming shortened V by 6 bases and J by 6 bases, and 12 bases separated the two germline ends. The CDR3 totals 13 residues. Per germline, CDR1 SNHLY and CDR2 FYNNEI. The CDR3 nucleotides read TGTGCCAGCAGCGCCGGGGCTATCAATGAGCAGTTCTTC. Protein product: CASSAGAINEQFF. The complete variable domain, with remaining parts taken from reference TRBV2 and TRBJ2-1, reads EPEVTQTPSHQVTQMGQEVILRCVPISNHLYFYWYRQILGQKVEFLVSFYNNEISEKSEIFDDQFSVERPDGSNFTLKIRSTKLEDSAMYFCASSAGAINEQFFGPGTRLTVL.

Concerning this clone: Other DNA sequences from this sample encode an identical CDR3 as well. This sequence joins TRBV28 and TRBJ1-6; TRBD1 aligns across 8 bases. Trimming at V came to 6 bases and at J to 7 bases, leaving 8 bases not matched to a gene. Germline V CDR1 and CDR2: MDHEN, SYDVKM. This CDR3 is built from 15 residues. The CDR3 spells CASSRPDRVNSPLHF. CDR3 nucleotides: TGTGCCAGCAGCCGCCCGGACAGGGTAAATTCACCCCTCCACTTT.

The chain couples TRBV5-1 to TRBJ1-1; D gene uncertain. The V end was cut by 7 bases, the J end by 1 base, with 14 bases between. Germline CDR1 reads SGHRS; CDR2 reads YFSETQ. The CDR3 length is 14 residues. CDR3 in amino acids: CASSIIAENTEAFF. The CDR3 region has the DNA TGCGCCAGCTCAATAATAGCGGAGAACACTGAAGCTTTCTTT.

The rearrangement joins TRBV18 to TRBJ1-1; D is perhaps TRBD1 (5 bases). The ends were cut back, 0 bases at V and 1 base at J, with 12 bases in the middle. Germline V lookup: CDR1 KGHSH, CDR2 LQKENI. This CDR3 has 16 residues. CDR3 residues: CASSPPAQGKNTEAFF. CDR3 in DNA: TGTGCCAGCTCACCACCGGCCCAGGGAAAGAACACTGAAGCTTTCTTT.

V usage is TRBV7-3 and J usage is TRBJ2-2; a weak D match, TRBD2 (6 bases). V lost 5 bases to trimming and J lost 6 bases, with 13 bases between them. The CDR3 totals 14 residues. Germline values: CDR1 SGHTA, CDR2 FQGTGA. The CDR3 DNA reads TGTGCCAGCAGCGCGGGACCTGCCGCCGGGGAGCTGTTTTTT. It codes for CASSAGPAAGELFF.

The V gene is TRBV6-5, the J gene TRBJ2-7; unclear D gene. Trimming took off 0 bases at V and 0 bases at J, with 9 bases between the two ends. The V gene's germline CDR1 is MNHEY and CDR2 SVGAGI. This CDR3 comprises 15 residues. CDR3 bases: TGTGCCAGCAGTTACTCGTATGCGGACTCCTACGAGCAGTACTTC. It specifies CASSYSYADSYEQYF.

The V and J genes are TRBV18 and TRBJ2-2; 12 bases are a match to TRBD2. V lost 3 bases to trimming and J lost 6 bases; unmatched junction nucleotides: 8. Germline-derived CDR1 and CDR2 are KGHSH and LQKENI. The CDR3 is 17 residues long. The CDR3 reads CASSPFLGLAGPGELFF. The CDR3, as DNA: TGTGCCAGCTCACCGTTTCTAGGACTAGCGGGACCCGGGGAGCTGTTTTTT.

The chain is built from TRBV5-4 and TRBJ2-2, with D unclear. V was pared by 1 base and J by 0 bases, with 7 bases between. The CDR3 consists of 15 residues. CDR1 is SGHNT and CDR2 is YYREEE in the germline V gene (reference sequence). The CDR3 loop is CASSLRSANTGELFF. CDR3 nucleotides: TGTGCCAGCAGCTTGAGGTCGGCGAACACCGGGGAGCTGTTTTTT. Complete variable domain (other parts from reference TRBV5-4 and TRBJ2-2): ETGVTQSPTHLIKTRGQQVTLRCSSQSGHNTVSWYQQALGQGPQFIFQYYREEENGRGNFPPRFSGLQFPNYSSELNVNALELDDSALYLCASSLRSANTGELFFGEGSRLTVL.

The chain uses TRBV28 and TRBJ1-2; tentative D call: TRBD1 (5 bases). There are 16 residues in the CDR3. Deletions cut 6 bases from V and 1 base from J, with 18 bases between. Germline V gene lookup returns CDR1 MDHEN and CDR2 SYDVKM. CDR3 amino acids: CASRNDPGRGNYGYTF. CDR3 DNA sequence: TGTGCCAGCAGAAACGACCCGGGGCGGGGTAACTATGGCTACACCTTC.

The chain couples TRBV7-3 to TRBJ2-3; no clear D gene. Germline values: CDR1 SGHTA, CDR2 FQGTGA. The CDR3 spans 14 residues. Deletions cut 0 bases from V and 4 bases from J, with 8 bases between. CDR3 coding DNA: TGTGCCAGCAGCTTAACGATTATCGCAGATACGCAGTATTTT. This gives the protein CASSLTIIADTQYF.

This chain uses TRBV10-3 with TRBJ1-1; D remains ambiguous. The CDR3 sequence is 12 residues long. V was trimmed by 4 bases and J by 10 bases, leaving 13 bases between them. Germline CDR1 is ENHRY and CDR2 is SYGVKD. Here the CDR3 reads CAISASGLGAFF. In DNA, the CDR3 is TGTGCCATCAGTGCGTCTGGGCTTGGAGCTTTCTTT.

CDR3 DNA: TGCAGCGTGCGACAGACCAACTCCTACGAGCAGTACTTC. It specifies CSVRQTNSYEQYF. The chain combines TRBV29-1 with TRBJ2-5; D is perhaps TRBD1 (5 bases). The J call could be wrong; TRBJ2-7 is a better fit for the DNA end. Looked up from germline, CDR1 is SQVTM and CDR2 is ANQGSEA. The CDR3 has 13 residues.